This TCR beta chain was sequenced for a study of immune characterization of retroperitoneal liposarcoma. TCRdb called the PCR reads again in MiXCR, with one record for every CDR3 protein. The data hold around 10,000 distinct CDR3 sequences, with over 20% observed a single time. The J segment lost 4 bases and the V segment lost 1 base, leaving 4 bases of the junction unmatched. The CDR3 consists of 16 residues. From germline, CDR1 is SGHTA and CDR2 FQGNSA. This clonotype is termed medium-sized (0.01 to 0.1%). Sequenced sample: blood. This TCR came from a female donor with retroperitoneal liposarcoma. This chain joins TRBV7-2 and TRBJ2-1; 10 bases are a match to TRBD2. The CDR3 loop is CASSLGASGGYNEQFF. In DNA form, the CDR3 reads TGTGCCAGCAGCTTAGGTGCTAGCGGGGGATACAATGAGCAGTTCTTC.